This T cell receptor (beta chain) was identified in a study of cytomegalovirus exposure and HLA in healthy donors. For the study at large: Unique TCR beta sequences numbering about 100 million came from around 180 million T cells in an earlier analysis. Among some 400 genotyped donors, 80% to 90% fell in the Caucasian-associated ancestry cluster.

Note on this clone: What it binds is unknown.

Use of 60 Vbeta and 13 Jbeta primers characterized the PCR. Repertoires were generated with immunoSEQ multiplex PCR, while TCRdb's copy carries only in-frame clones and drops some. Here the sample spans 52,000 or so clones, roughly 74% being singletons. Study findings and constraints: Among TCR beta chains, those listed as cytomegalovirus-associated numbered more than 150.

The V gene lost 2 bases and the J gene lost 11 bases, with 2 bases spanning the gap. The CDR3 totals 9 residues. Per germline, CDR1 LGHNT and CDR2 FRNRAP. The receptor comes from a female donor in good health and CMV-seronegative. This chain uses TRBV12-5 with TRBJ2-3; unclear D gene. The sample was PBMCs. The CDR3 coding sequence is TGTGCTAGTGGTTTGCGGCAGTATTTT. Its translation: CASGLRQYF.